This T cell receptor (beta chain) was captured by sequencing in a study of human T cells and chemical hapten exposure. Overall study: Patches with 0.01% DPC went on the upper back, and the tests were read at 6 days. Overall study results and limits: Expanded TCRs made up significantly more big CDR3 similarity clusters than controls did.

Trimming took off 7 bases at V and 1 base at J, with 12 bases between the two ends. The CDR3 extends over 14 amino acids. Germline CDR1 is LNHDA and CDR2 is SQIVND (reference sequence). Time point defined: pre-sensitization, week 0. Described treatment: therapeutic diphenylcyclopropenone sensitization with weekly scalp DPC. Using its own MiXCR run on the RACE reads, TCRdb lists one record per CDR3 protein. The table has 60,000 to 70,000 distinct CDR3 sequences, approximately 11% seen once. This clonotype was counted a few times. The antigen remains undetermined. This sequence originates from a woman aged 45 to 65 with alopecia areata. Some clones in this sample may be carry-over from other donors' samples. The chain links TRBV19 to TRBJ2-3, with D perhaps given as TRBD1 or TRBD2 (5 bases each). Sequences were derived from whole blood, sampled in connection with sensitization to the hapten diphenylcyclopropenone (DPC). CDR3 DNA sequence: TGTGCCAGTACTGTGCAGGGAGGCACAGATACGCAGTATTTT. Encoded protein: CASTVQGGTDTQYF.